This T cell receptor (beta chain) was recovered during a study of shared clonotypes between healthy human individuals. Study-wide results and limits: Clonotype sharing across four donors was observed for about 4.8% of naive CD4 clonotypes.

To note about this clone: As yet, its antigen is unknown.

Free of recent acute infections or vaccinations, the donors were healthy HIV-negative adults. Germline values: CDR1 PRHDT, CDR2 FYEKMQ (reference sequence). V lost 3 bases to trimming and J lost 0 bases, with 15 bases between them. The CDR3 is 17 amino acids. The authors loaded roughly 200 ng DNA, about 30,000 T cell genomes, into sorted-subset replicate PCRs. Measured with immunoSEQ multiplex PCR; TCRdb has only the in-frame clones, and not every one. Of approximately 2.3 million clones detected, 93% appear once; the ten largest clones hold 0.35% to 0.45%. The origin of this receptor is a man aged 18 to 29 in good health. Some clones in this sample may be carry-over from other donors' samples. This chain connects TRBV13 to TRBJ1-3, with D maybe TRBD1 (6 bases). Sequencing was done on a sample of naive CD4+ T cells from PBMCs. The subset: CD45RA+ positively selected. In DNA form, the CDR3 reads TGTGCCAGCAGCTTCTGGGGGCCCCTTACCTCTGGAAACACCATATATTTT. Its protein is CASSFWGPLTSGNTIYF.